The source of this T cell receptor beta chain is a study of shared T cell receptors in the human thymus. Profiled with immunoSEQ multiplex PCR; TCRdb holds only in-frame clones, not every one. The table includes hundreds of thousands of clones, more than 75% detected once. From germline, CDR1 is LGHNA and CDR2 YNFKEQ. There are 16 residues in the CDR3. Trimming cost V 4 bases and J 6 bases, with 21 bases left between them. Another study also made use of these data, one on human thymus T cells. From that second work: The donors were infants in Finland with congenital heart defects, otherwise immunologically healthy. The thymus was resected at corrective cardiac surgery. Thymic and blood repertoires seemed to favor certain V and J genes.

The TCR comes from a boy younger than two with a congenital heart defect. J is TRBJ1-2 and V is TRBV4-2; D possibly corresponds to TRBD1 (6 bases). Sequencing was carried out using thymocytes. The CDR3 loop reads CASSPGQHPGADGYTF. The CDR3 DNA sequence: TGTGCCAGCAGCCCTGGACAGCACCCTGGGGCTGATGGCTACACCTTC.